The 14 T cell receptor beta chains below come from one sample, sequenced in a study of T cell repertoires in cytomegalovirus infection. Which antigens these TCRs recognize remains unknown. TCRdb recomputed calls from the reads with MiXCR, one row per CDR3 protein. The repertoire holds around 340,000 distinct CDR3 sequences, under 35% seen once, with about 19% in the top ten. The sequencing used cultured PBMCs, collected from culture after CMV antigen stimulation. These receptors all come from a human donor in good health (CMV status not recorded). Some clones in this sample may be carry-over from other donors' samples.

CDR3 coding DNA: TGTGCCAGTGTTGACAGGGTGAACACTGAAGCTTTCTTT. Amino acid sequence: CASVDRVNTEAFF. This chain links TRBV19 with TRBJ1-1; 7 nucleotides agree with TRBD1. The V gene's germline CDR1 is LNHDA and CDR2 SQIVND (reference sequence). The V gene end was trimmed by 8 bases and the J gene end by 0 bases; junction bases not matched to a gene: 3. This CDR3 has 13 residues.

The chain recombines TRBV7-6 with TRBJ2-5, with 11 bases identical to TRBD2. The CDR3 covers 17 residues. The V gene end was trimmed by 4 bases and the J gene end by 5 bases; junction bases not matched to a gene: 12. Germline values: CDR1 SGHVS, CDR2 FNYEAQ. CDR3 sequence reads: CASSSQGGTSGRETQYF. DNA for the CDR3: TGTGCCAGCAGCTCCCAGGGGGGGACTAGCGGCCGGGAGACCCAGTACTTC.

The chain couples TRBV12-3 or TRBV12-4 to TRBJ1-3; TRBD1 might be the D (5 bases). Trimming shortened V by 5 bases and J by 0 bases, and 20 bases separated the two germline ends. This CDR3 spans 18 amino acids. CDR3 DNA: TGTGCCAGCAGTCTTAGCGGGACGCCATTCATCTCTGGAAACACCATATATTTT. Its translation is CASSLSGTPFISGNTIYF.

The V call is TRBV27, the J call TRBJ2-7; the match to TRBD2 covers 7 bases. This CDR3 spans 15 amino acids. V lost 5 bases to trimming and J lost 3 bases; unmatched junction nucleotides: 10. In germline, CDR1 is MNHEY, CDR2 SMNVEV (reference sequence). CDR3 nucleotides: TGTGCCAGCAGTCTTACGCCCGGACTAGACTACGAGCAGTACTTC. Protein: CASSLTPGLDYEQYF.

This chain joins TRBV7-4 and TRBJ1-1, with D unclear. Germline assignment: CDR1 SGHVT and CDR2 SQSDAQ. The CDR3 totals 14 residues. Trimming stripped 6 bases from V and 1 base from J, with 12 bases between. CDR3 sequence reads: CASSSAGKNTEAFF. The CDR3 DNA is TGTGCCAGCAGTTCAGCCGGGAAGAACACTGAAGCTTTCTTT.

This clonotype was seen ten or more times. This chain's CDR3 is CASSSGTGVNEKLFF. CDR3 DNA: TGTGCCAGCAGCTCCGGGACAGGGGTTAATGAAAAACTGTTTTTT. The J gene is TRBJ1-4, the V gene TRBV7-9, with 10 bases that match TRBD1. CDR3 length: 15 residues. Germline CDR1 SEHNR, CDR2 FQNEAQ (reference sequence). V trimming: 4 bases; J trimming: 4 bases; junction bases outside the gene matches: 3.

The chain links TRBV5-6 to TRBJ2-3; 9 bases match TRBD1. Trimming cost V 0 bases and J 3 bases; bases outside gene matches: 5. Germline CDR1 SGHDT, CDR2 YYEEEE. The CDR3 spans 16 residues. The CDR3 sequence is CASSLDATGGTDTQYF. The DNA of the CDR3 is TGTGCCAGCAGCTTGGACGCGACAGGGGGAACAGATACGCAGTATTTT.

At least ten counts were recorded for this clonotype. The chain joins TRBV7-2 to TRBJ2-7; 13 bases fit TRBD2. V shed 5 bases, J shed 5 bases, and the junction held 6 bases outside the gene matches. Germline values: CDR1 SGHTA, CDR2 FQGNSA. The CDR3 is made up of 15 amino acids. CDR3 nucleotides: TGTGCCAGCAGCCTGGGACTAGCGGGAAAGGACGAGCAGTACTTC. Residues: CASSLGLAGKDEQYF.

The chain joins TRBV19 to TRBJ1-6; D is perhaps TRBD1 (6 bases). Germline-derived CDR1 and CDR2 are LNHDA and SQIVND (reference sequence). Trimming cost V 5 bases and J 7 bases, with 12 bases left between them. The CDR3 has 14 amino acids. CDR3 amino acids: CASSDRLENSPLHF. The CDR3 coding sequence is TGTGCCAGTAGTGACAGGCTTGAGAATTCACCCCTCCACTTT.

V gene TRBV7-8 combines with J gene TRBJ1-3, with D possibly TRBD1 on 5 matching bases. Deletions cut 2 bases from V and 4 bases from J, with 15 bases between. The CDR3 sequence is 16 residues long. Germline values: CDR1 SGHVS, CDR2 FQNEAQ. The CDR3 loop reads CASSLFDRGLGNTIYF. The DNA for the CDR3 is TGTGCCAGCAGCTTATTTGACAGAGGTTTGGGAAACACCATATATTTT.

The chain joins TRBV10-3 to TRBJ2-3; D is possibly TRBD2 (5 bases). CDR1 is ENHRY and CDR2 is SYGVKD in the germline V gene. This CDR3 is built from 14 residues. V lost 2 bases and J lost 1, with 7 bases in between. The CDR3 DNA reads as TGTGCCATCAGTGAGATGAGGGGCACAGATACGCAGTATTTT. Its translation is CAISEMRGTDTQYF.

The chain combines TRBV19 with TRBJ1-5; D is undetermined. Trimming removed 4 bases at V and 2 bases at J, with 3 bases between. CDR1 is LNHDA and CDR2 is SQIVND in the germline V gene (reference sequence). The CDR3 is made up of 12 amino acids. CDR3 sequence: CASSTGNQPQHF. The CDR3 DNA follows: TGTGCCAGTAGTACGGGCAATCAGCCCCAGCATTTT.

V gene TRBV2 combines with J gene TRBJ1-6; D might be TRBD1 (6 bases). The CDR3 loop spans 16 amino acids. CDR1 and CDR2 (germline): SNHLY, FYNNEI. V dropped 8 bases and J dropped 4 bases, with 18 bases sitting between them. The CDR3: CASRGGRGLYNSPLHF. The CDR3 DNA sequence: TGTGCCAGCCGCGGGGGCAGGGGACTATATAATTCACCCCTCCACTTT.

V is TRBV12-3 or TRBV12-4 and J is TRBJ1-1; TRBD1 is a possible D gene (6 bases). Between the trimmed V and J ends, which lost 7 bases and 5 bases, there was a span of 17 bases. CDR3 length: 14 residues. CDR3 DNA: TGTGCCAGCAACGACGGGACAAGAGGGACTGAAGCTTTCTTT. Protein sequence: CASNDGTRGTEAFF.